A single sample gave rise to the 5 T cell receptor beta chains below, sequenced in a study of beta chain features in type 1 diabetes. Study results and limitations: A moderate, significant TCRB CDR3 shortening appeared in type 1 diabetes across four CD4+ subsets.

The isolated RNA, all of it, was reverse transcribed, so expressed TCRB transcripts were what got sequenced. The assay was immunoSEQ multiplex PCR, and TCRdb's table has in-frame clones only and misses some. The data show approximately 270,000 clones, roughly an eighth seen once. These receptors have no identified antigens. The specimen was naive CD4+ T cells from blood. These receptors were collected from a man aged 25-45 years with type 1 diabetes.

This clone has a handful of counts. V usage is TRBV28 and J usage is TRBJ2-4, with TRBD1 matching 7 bases. This CDR3 comprises 13 residues. V lost 6 bases, J lost 11 bases, and 10 bases stayed unmatched. Germline assignment: CDR1 MDHEN and CDR2 SYDVKM. CDR3 residues: CASSETGAWVQYF. CDR3 bases: TGTGCCAGCAGCGAAACAGGGGCCTGGGTTCAGTACTTC.

This clone showed up just a few times. The CDR3 is CSVEGSSVKGPDTQYF. DNA for the CDR3: TGCAGCGTTGAAGGCTCTAGCGTGAAAGGTCCAGATACGCAGTATTTT. The chain has TRBV29-1 and TRBJ2-3, with D possibly TRBD2 on 6 matching bases. CDR1 and CDR2 from the germline V gene are SQVTM and ANQGSEA. The CDR3 length is 16 residues. V lost 1 base and J lost 4, with 18 bases in between.

This clone was counted between two and nine times. The chain uses TRBV29-1 and TRBJ2-1; TRBD2 aligns across 9 bases. With V trimmed by 0 bases and J by 4 bases, 4 bases remained unmatched. CDR3 length equals 15 residues. Per germline, CDR1 SQVTM and CDR2 ANQGSEA. CDR3 nucleotides: TGCAGCGTTGAAGACACTAGCGGGCTATACAATGAGCAGTTCTTC. Protein product: CSVEDTSGLYNEQFF.

The J gene is TRBJ1-2, the V gene TRBV13; D is unresolved. Per germline, CDR1 PRHDT and CDR2 FYEKMQ (reference sequence). This CDR3 spans 15 amino acids. The V and J ends lost 4 bases and 1 base respectively, with 13 bases between them. The CDR3 coding sequence is TGTGCCAGCAGCTCGTACCCCGGTGGTAACTATGGCTACACCTTC. Its translation is CASSSYPGGNYGYTF.

The chain employs TRBV7-2 and TRBJ1-4, with 8 bases that match TRBD1. The CDR3 extends over 14 amino acids. Germline-derived CDR1 and CDR2 are SGHTA and FQGNSA. V dropped 6 bases and J dropped 7; count of bases not matched to a gene: 7. Here the CDR3 DNA reads TGTGCCAGCAGACAGGGGGGGATTGGTGAAAAACTGTTTTTT. This sequence encodes CASRQGGIGEKLFF.